This T cell receptor (beta chain) was captured by sequencing in a study of somatic mutations in cytotoxic T cells in rheumatoid arthritis. Study results and caveats: With advancing age, CD8+ clonality climbed in rheumatoid arthritis patients but did not rise in healthy controls.

Germline CDR1 GTSNPN, CDR2 SVGIG (reference sequence). The length of the CDR3 is 13 residues. Trimming stripped 0 bases from V and 3 bases from J, with 9 bases between. Clones were sequenced by immunoSEQ multiplex PCR, and TCRdb holds only the in-frame ones, with some missing. In the table there are 12,000 or so clones, 75% to 90% of which are singletons. Notes on this clone: Its specificity is not known. Within the sample, other DNA sequences also encode this same CDR3.

V is TRBV30 and J is TRBJ2-7, with D possibly being TRBD2 (5 bases). Material for sequencing was CD8+ T cells sorted from blood. The source of this sequence is a woman in her sixties in good health. CDR3 bases: TGTGCCTGGAGTGTTTCGGGGAACTACGAGCAGTACTTC. As protein: CAWSVSGNYEQYF.